This is a list of T cell receptor beta chains from one sample in a study of blood T cell repertoires in COVID-19. TCRdb's table, derived via immunoSEQ multiplex PCR, lists solely in-frame clones and lacks some. The sample has roughly 380,000 clones, more than 75% seen once. Sequences were obtained from peripheral blood. The receptors come from a human donor with acute or convalescent COVID-19. The donor label of this sample is uncertain. The CDR3 runs from the conserved cysteine through the conserved F or W. The D gene is left open where the match is weak. Size is stated for part of the rows, as once, few or many counts, or as a class when the clone is expanded.

V	D	size	length	J	DNA	CDR3
TRBV19	-	-	18	TRBJ2-4	TGTGCCAGTAGTATAGATCACCGGACCCTAGCGCCCAAAAACATTCAGTACTTC	CASSIDHRTLAPKNIQYF
TRBV28	-	-	14	TRBJ1-1	TGTGCCAGCAGTCTCGGGGACATTTACACTGAAGCTTTCTTT	CASSLGDIYTEAFF
TRBV11-2	-	few	14	TRBJ1-1	TGTGCCAGCAGCTTAGGCAGGACATACACTGAAGCTTTCTTT	CASSLGRTYTEAFF
TRBV6-5	TRBD2	-	13	TRBJ2-7	TGTGCCAGCGGCGCGGGACTAGCGGGGATGCAGGACTTC	CASGAGLAGMQDF
TRBV7-8	-	many	18	TRBJ2-1	TGTGCCAGCAGCGGCAAGTGGTCAAGTACAAGCTCCTACAATGAGCAGTTCTTC	CASSGKWSSTSSYNEQFF
TRBV2	-	few	14	TRBJ1-2	TGTGCCAGCAAGTTCGGCAGGGGAGTCTATGGCTACACCTTC	CASKFGRGVYGYTF
TRBV15	TRBD2	-	12	TRBJ2-5	TGTGCCTCCGGTCTAGCGGGAGAGACCCAGTACTTC	CASGLAGETQYF
TRBV6-5	TRBD1	-	16	TRBJ2-7	TGTGCCAGCAGTTACTCCACAGGGGCTTACTCCTACGAGCAGTACTTC	CASSYSTGAYSYEQYF
TRBV7-9	TRBD2	-	17	TRBJ2-3	TGTGCCAGCAGCTCGGGACTAGCGGGACCGCGCACAGATACGCAGTATTTT	CASSSGLAGPRTDTQYF
TRBV9	-	-	16	TRBJ2-2	TGTGCCAGCAGCGTGGGGAGGACCCGCGACACCGGGGAGCTGTTTTTT	CASSVGRTRDTGELFF
TRBV7-2	-	-	16	TRBJ2-5	TGTGCCAGCAGCCCAAGGAGGGCCCCGGGGGTGGAGACCCAGTACTTC	CASSPRRAPGVETQYF
TRBV4-2	-	-	13	TRBJ1-4	TGTGCCAGCAGCCGGCAGATAAATGAAAAACTGTTTTTT	CASSRQINEKLFF
TRBV9	-	-	15	TRBJ1-2	TGTGCCAGCAGCCCCTCTCTTCGGGGGAGCTATGGCTACACCTTC	CASSPSLRGSYGYTF
TRBV2	-	-	15	TRBJ1-4	TGTGCCAGCAGTAACCCCGGGACTGGGAATGAAAAACTGTTTTTT	CASSNPGTGNEKLFF
TRBV2	-	-	14	TRBJ1-3	TGTGCCAGCAGAATGCAGGGCTCTGGAAACACCATATATTTT	CASRMQGSGNTIYF
TRBV10-2	TRBD1	-	13	TRBJ2-3	TGCGCCAGCAGTCGGGACAGGACGGGGACGCAGTATTTT	CASSRDRTGTQYF
TRBV2	-	-	13	TRBJ1-6	TGTGCCAGCAGGCAGACTTATAATTCACCCCTCCACTTT	CASRQTYNSPLHF
TRBV6-4	TRBD2	few	13	TRBJ2-3	TGTGCCAGCGGGACTAGCGGCACAGATACGCAGTATTTT	CASGTSGTDTQYF
TRBV28	-	-	14	TRBJ1-2	TGTGCCAGCAGTTGGCGGGTAGAGAACTATGGCTACACCTTC	CASSWRVENYGYTF
TRBV6-6	TRBD2	-	15	TRBJ2-2	TGTGCCAGCAGGGATGGCGGGAGAATAAAGGGGGAGCTGTTTTTT	CASRDGGRIKGELFF
TRBV6-5	TRBD1	once	14	TRBJ2-5	TGTGCCAGCAGAGTGGGACAGGGGTCTGGGACCCAGTACTTC	CASRVGQGSGTQYF
TRBV10-3	-	-	13	TRBJ1-6	TGTGCCATCAAGGAGGGCAGGGATTCACCCCTCCACTTT	CAIKEGRDSPLHF
TRBV2	-	few	14	TRBJ2-3	TGTGCCAGCAGGCAGGATCGGAACACAGATACGCAGTATTTT	CASRQDRNTDTQYF
TRBV6-5	TRBD2	-	14	TRBJ2-3	TGTGCCAGCAGAACTAGCGGGAGCGGAGATACGCAGTATTTT	CASRTSGSGDTQYF
TRBV2	TRBD2	-	12	TRBJ2-7	TGTGCCAGTAGCGGGAGTGGGTACGAGCAGTACTTC	CASSGSGYEQYF
TRBV7-9	-	few	13	TRBJ1-1	TGTGCCAGCAGCTTCAGTATGAACACTGAAGCTTTCTTT	CASSFSMNTEAFF
TRBV29-1	-	once	14	TRBJ1-1	TGCAGCGGCCGGACGGACTCAGTGAACACTGAAGCTTTCTTT	CSGRTDSVNTEAFF
TRBV19	TRBD1	-	13	TRBJ2-5	TGTGCCAGTCGGGACAGCAACCGGGAGACCCAGTACTTC	CASRDSNRETQYF
TRBV19	TRBD1	-	13	TRBJ1-2	TGTGCCAGTAAGAGGGGGCCCATCTATGGCTACACCTTC	CASKRGPIYGYTF
TRBV2	-	-	15	TRBJ2-7	TGTGCCAGCTACCGCGATACAGGGGGGGCGTACGAGCAGTACTTC	CASYRDTGGAYEQYF
TRBV7-2	TRBD2	-	17	TRBJ2-3	TGTGCCAGCAGCTTGTTCAGGACGCCAGCGGGAGGGGATACGCAGTATTTT	CASSLFRTPAGGDTQYF
TRBV3-1/TRBV3-2	TRBD2	-	15	TRBJ2-2	TGTGCCAGCAGCAAGGGACTAGCGAACACCGGGGAGCTGTTTTTT	CASSKGLANTGELFF
TRBV7-9	-	once	12	TRBJ2-7	TGTGCCAGCAGCCACCAGGGACACGGGCAGTACTTC	CASSHQGHGQYF
TRBV19	-	-	14	TRBJ1-1	TGTGCCAGTAGGCCCCTGAACATGAACACTGAAGCTTTCTTT	CASRPLNMNTEAFF
TRBV19	TRBD1	-	17	TRBJ2-3	TGTGCCAGTAGATGGAGATGGGACAGCTCTAGCACAGATACGCAGTATTTT	CASRWRWDSSSTDTQYF
TRBV2	-	-	13	TRBJ1-4	TGTGCTACAAACGCAGGGGATAATGAAAAACTGTTTTTT	CATNAGDNEKLFF
TRBV18	TRBD1	-	16	TRBJ1-3	TGTGCCAGCTCAGTGACAACAGGGGAAACTGGAAACACCATATATTTT	CASSVTTGETGNTIYF
TRBV20-1	-	-	15	TRBJ1-5	TGCAGTGCTAGTCAGGGCTTGCGTAGCAATCAGCCCCAGCATTTT	CSASQGLRSNQPQHF
TRBV3-1/TRBV3-2	TRBD1	-	16	TRBJ2-7	TGTGCCAGCAGCCCCGCCGGGACAGGGATCCAATACGAGCAGTACTTC	CASSPAGTGIQYEQYF
TRBV7-2	TRBD1	-	15	TRBJ1-5	TGTGCCAGCAGCTTCGGACAGGGGGTGAATCAGCCCCAGCATTTT	CASSFGQGVNQPQHF
TRBV2	-	-	16	TRBJ1-1	TGTGCCAGCAGCGGTAACCAAGGACAGATGAACACTGAAGCTTTCTTT	CASSGNQGQMNTEAFF
TRBV7-9	TRBD1	-	16	TRBJ2-2	TGTGCCAGCAGCTCCAGTGGGACAGCGAACACCGGGGAGCTGTTTTTT	CASSSSGTANTGELFF
TRBV3-1/TRBV3-2	-	once	13	TRBJ1-1	TGTGCCAGCAGCCAAGGACAGCTCACTGAAGCTTTCTTT	CASSQGQLTEAFF
TRBV5-8	-	once	14	TRBJ1-2	TGTGCCAGCAGCTTATTACAGGGTCACTATGGCTACACCTTC	CASSLLQGHYGYTF
TRBV18	TRBD1	-	14	TRBJ2-4	TGTGCCAGCTCAGCCCAGGGGGCGATAGACATTCAGTACTTC	CASSAQGAIDIQYF
TRBV4-2	TRBD1	once	14	TRBJ2-6	TGTGCCAGCAGCCCGGACAGGGGTCGAGCTGTCCTGACTTTC	CASSPDRGRAVLTF
TRBV7-6	TRBD1	-	15	TRBJ2-1	TGTGCCAGCAGCTTAGTTGGACAGGGGGACAATGAGCAGTTCTTC	CASSLVGQGDNEQFF
TRBV3-1/TRBV3-2	TRBD1	-	15	TRBJ2-4	TGTGCCAGCAGCCTCCGGGACAGGGCGAACGCCATTCAGTACTTC	CASSLRDRANAIQYF
TRBV27	-	-	12	TRBJ1-2	TGTGCCAGCAGCGACAGAAACTATGGCTACACCTTC	CASSDRNYGYTF
TRBV19	-	once	14	TRBJ1-4	TGTGCCAGTAGTAACTACGGAGTTGATGAAAAACTGTTTTTT	CASSNYGVDEKLFF
TRBV30	TRBD2	-	15	TRBJ2-1	TGTGCCTGGGCCCCTCATAGCGGGATCGAGAATGAGCAGTTCTTC	CAWAPHSGIENEQFF
TRBV13	TRBD2	-	16	TRBJ2-2	TGTGCCAGCAGCTACGGACTAGCGGCCAACACCGGGGAGCTGTTTTTT	CASSYGLAANTGELFF
TRBV2	-	-	12	TRBJ1-2	TGTGCCAGCGTTTCGGGGTTCGGCGGCTACACCTTC	CASVSGFGGYTF